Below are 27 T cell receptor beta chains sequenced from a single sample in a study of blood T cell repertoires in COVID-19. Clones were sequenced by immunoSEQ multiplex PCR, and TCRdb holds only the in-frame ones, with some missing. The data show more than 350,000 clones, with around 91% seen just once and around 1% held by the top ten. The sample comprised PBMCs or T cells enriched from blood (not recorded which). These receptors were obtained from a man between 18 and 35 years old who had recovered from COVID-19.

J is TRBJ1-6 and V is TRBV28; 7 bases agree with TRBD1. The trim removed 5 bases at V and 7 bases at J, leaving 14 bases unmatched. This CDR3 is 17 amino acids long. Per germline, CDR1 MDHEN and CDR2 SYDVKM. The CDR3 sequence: CASSQYAGGDFNSPLHF. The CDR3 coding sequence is TGTGCCAGCAGTCAGTACGCAGGGGGAGACTTCAATTCACCCCTCCACTTT.

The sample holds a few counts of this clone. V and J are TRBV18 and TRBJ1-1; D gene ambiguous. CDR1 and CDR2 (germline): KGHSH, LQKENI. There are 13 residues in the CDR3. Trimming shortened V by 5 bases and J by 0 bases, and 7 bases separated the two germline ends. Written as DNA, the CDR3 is TGTGCCAGCTCAGATGGCCTGAACACTGAAGCTTTCTTT. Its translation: CASSDGLNTEAFF.

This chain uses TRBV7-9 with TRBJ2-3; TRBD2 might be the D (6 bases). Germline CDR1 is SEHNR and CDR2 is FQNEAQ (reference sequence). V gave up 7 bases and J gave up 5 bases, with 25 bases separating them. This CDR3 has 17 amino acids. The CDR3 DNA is TGTGCCAGCATAAAGGCCCCTAGCGAGGGTTTGGTAGATACGCAGTATTTT. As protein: CASIKAPSEGLVDTQYF. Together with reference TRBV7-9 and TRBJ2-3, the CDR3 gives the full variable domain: DTGVSQNPRHKITKRGQNVTFRCDPISEHNRLYWYRQTLGQGPEFLTYFQNEAQLEKSRLLSDRFSAERPKGSFSTLEIQRTEQGDSAMYLCASIKAPSEGLVDTQYFGPGTRLTVL.

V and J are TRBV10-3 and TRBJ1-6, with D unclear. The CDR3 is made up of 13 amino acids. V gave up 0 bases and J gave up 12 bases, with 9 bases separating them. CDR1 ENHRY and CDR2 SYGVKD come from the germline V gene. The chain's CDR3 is CAISESGREPLHF. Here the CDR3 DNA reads TGTGCCATCAGTGAGTCTGGGCGGGAACCCCTCCACTTT.

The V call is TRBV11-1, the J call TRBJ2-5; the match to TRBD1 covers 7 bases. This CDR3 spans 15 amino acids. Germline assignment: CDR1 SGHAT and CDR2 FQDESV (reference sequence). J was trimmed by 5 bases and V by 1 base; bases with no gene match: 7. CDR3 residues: CASSLGATGTETQYF. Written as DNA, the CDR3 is TGTGCCAGCAGCTTAGGTGCGACAGGGACGGAGACCCAGTACTTC.

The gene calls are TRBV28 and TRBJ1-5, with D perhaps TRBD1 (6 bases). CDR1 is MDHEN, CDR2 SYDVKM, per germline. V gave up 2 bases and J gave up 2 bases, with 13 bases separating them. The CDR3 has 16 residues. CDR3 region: CASSLHRESGNQPQHF. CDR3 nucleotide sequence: TGTGCCAGCAGTTTACACAGGGAGAGCGGCAATCAGCCCCAGCATTTT.

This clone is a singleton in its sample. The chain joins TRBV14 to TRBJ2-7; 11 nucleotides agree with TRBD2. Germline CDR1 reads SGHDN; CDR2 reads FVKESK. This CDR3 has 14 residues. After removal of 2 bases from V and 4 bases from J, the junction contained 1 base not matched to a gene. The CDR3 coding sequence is TGTGCCAGCAGCCAACTAGCGGGAGGATACGAGCAGTACTTC. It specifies CASSQLAGGYEQYF.

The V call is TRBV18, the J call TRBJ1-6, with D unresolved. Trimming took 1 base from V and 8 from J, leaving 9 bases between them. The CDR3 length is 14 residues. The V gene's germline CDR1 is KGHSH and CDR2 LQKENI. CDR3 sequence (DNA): TGTGCCAGCTCACCACAATCCGAGGATTCACCCCTCCACTTT. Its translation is CASSPQSEDSPLHF.

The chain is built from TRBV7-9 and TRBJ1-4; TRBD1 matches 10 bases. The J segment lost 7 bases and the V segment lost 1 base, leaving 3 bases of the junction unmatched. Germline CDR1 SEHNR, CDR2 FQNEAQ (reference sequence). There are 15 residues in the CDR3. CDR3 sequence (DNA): TGTGCCAGCAGCTTAGGAAGGACAGGGGGTGAAAAACTGTTTTTT. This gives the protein CASSLGRTGGEKLFF.

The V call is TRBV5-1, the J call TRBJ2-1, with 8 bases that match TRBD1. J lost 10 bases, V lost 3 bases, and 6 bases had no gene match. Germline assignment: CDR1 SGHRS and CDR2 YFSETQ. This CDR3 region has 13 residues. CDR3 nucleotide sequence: TGCGCCAGCAGCTGGACAGGGACCAACGAGCAGTTCTTC. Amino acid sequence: CASSWTGTNEQFF.

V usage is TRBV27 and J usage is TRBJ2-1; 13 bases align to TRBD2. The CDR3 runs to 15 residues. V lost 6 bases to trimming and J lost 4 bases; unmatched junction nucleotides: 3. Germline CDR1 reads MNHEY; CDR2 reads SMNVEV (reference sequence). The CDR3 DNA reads TGTGCCAGCAGCCTACTAGCGGGAGGGTACAATGAGCAGTTCTTC. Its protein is CASSLLAGGYNEQFF.

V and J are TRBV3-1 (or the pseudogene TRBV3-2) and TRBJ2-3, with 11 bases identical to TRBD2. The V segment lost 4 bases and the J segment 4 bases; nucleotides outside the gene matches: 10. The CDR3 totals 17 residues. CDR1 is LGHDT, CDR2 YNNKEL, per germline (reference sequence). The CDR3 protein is CASSLGLAGGMADTQYF. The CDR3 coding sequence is TGTGCCAGCAGCCTAGGCCTAGCGGGAGGTATGGCAGATACGCAGTATTTT.

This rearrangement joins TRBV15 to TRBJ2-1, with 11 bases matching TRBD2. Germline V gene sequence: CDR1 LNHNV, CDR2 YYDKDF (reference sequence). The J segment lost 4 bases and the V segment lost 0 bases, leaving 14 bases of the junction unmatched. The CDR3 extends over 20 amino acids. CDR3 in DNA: TGTGCCACCAGCAGAGATAAGGGGCTAGCGGGAGGCAATCGATACAATGAGCAGTTCTTC. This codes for CATSRDKGLAGGNRYNEQFF.

CDR3: CASSQVEGIYEQYF. For the CDR3, the DNA is TGTGCCAGCAGCCAAGTGGAGGGAATATACGAGCAGTACTTC. The chain has TRBV3-1 (or the pseudogene TRBV3-2) and TRBJ2-7; perhaps TRBD2 as D (6 bases). With 1 base removed from V and 4 bases from J, the gap between germline ends came to 11 bases. This CDR3 has 14 residues. CDR1 and CDR2 from the germline V gene are LGHDT and YNNKEL (reference sequence).

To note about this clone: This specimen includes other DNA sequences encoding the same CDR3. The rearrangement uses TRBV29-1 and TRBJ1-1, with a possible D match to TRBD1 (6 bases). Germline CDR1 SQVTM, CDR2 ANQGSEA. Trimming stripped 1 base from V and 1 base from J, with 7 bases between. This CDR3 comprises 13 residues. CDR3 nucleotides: TGCAGCGTTGAAGGGACAGAGAACACTGAAGCTTTCTTT. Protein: CSVEGTENTEAFF.

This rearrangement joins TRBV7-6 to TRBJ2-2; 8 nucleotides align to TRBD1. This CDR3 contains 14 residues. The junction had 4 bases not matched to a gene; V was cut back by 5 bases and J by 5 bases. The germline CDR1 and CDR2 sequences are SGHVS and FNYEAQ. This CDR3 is CASSRRQGTGELFF. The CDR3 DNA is TGTGCCAGCAGCAGAAGACAGGGGACCGGGGAGCTGTTTTTT.

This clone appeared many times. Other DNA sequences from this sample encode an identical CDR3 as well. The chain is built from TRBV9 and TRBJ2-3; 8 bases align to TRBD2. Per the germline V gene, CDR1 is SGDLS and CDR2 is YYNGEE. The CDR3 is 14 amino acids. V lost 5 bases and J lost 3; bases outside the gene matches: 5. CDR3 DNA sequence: TGTGCCAGCAGTTTTAGCGGGGAAACAGATACGCAGTATTTT. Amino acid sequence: CASSFSGETDTQYF.

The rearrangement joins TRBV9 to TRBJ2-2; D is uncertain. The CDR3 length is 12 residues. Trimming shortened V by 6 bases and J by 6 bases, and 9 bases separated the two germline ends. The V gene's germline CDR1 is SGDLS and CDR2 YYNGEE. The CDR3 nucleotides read TGTGCCAGCATGAGCGATTCCGGGGAGCTGTTTTTT. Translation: CASMSDSGELFF.

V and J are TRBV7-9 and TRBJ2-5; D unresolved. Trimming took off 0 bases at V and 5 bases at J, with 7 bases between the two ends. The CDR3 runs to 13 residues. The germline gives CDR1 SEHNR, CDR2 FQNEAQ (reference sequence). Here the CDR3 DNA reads TGTGCCAGCAGCTTAGCCAACACGGAGACCCAGTACTTC. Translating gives CASSLANTETQYF.

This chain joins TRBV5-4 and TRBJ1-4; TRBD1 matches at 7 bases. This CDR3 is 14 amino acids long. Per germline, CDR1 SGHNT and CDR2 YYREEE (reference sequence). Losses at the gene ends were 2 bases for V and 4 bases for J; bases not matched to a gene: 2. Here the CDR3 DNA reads TGTGCCAGCAGCTTAGACAGGGTTAATGAAAAACTGTTTTTT. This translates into CASSLDRVNEKLFF.

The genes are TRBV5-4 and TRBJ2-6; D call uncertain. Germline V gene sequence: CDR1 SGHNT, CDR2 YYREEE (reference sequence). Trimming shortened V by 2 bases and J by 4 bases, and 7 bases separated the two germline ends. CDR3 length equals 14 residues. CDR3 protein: CASSLDTGANVLTF. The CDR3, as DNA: TGTGCCAGCAGCTTAGACACCGGGGCCAACGTCCTGACTTTC.

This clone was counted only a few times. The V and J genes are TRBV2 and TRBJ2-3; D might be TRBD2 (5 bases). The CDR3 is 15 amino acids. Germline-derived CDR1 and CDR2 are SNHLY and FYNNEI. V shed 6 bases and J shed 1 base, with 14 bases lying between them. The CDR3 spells CASSPRASRTDTQYF. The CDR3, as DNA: TGTGCCAGCAGCCCGAGGGCTAGTCGCACAGATACGCAGTATTTT. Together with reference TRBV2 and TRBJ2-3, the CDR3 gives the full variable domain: EPEVTQTPSHQVTQMGQEVILRCVPISNHLYFYWYRQILGQKVEFLVSFYNNEISEKSEIFDDQFSVERPDGSNFTLKIRSTKLEDSAMYFCASSPRASRTDTQYFGPGTRLTVL.

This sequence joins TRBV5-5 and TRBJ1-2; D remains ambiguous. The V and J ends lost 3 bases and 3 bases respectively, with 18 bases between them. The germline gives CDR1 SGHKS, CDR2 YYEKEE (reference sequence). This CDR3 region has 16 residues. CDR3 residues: CASSSDMAKMYYGYTF. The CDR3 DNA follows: TGTGCCAGCAGCTCTGACATGGCCAAGATGTACTATGGCTACACCTTC.

In DNA, the CDR3 is TGTGCCAGCAGTTTGGGGACTAACCCATACGAGCAGTACTTC. This sequence encodes CASSLGTNPYEQYF. This chain uses TRBV27 with TRBJ2-7; TRBD2 matches 7 bases. The CDR3 contains 14 residues. V lost 3 bases to trimming and J lost 4 bases; unmatched junction nucleotides: 6. CDR1 is MNHEY and CDR2 is SMNVEV in the germline V gene (reference sequence).

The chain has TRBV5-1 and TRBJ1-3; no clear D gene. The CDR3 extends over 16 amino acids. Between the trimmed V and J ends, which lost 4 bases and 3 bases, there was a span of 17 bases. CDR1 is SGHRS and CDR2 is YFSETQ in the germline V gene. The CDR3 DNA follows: TGCGCCAGCAGCCACAGTTCCCCTCTCTATGGAAACACCATATATTTT. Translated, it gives CASSHSSPLYGNTIYF.

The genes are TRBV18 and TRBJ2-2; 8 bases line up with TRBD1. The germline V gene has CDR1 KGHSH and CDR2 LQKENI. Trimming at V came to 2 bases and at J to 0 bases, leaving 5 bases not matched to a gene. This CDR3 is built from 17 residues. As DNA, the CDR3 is TGTGCCAGCTCACCATCAGACAGGGGTGCGAACACCGGGGAGCTGTTTTTT. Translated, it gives CASSPSDRGANTGELFF.

The CDR3 protein is CASSNLQGARYNEQFF. CDR3 in DNA: TGTGCCAGCAGCAACCTACAGGGGGCGAGGTACAATGAGCAGTTCTTC. The chain couples TRBV13 to TRBJ2-1; 9 bases agree with TRBD1. Germline-derived CDR1 and CDR2 are PRHDT and FYEKMQ (reference sequence). The CDR3 covers 16 residues. V dropped 5 bases and J dropped 4; count of bases not matched to a gene: 9.